This T cell receptor (beta chain) comes out of a study of blood T cell repertoires in COVID-19. About the study: Sources were T cells, B-cell-depleted T cells, or PBMCs; the material itself was cDNA or gDNA.

In the original workflow: Scientists estimated how many nucleated cells there were by amplifying reference gene primers. Generated by immunoSEQ multiplex PCR, the TCRdb table keeps only in-frame clones and is missing some. V and J calls plus clone size are reproduced from that table; the DNA served to infer D and trimming. Here the sample spans 230,000 or so clones, about 80% being singletons. V shed 7 bases and J shed 6 bases, with 15 bases lying between them. Germline assignment: CDR1 WSHSY and CDR2 SAAADI. This CDR3 spans 13 amino acids. Symptom resolution, clearance, or two negative PCRs marked the recovered donors of Cohort 3.

Sequenced input: PBMCs or T cells enriched from blood (not recorded which). The V and J genes are TRBV10-2 and TRBJ1-1; possible D gene TRBD1, 5 bases. This sequence was found in a man aged 45-65 years who had recovered from COVID-19. CDR3 in DNA: TGCGCCAGCATGATCCAGGGAATCGCTGAAGCTTTCTTT. Its protein product is CASMIQGIAEAFF.